The text below deals with one T cell receptor beta chain. The antigen remains unidentified. This specimen belongs to a study of neurological immune-mediated disorders. 5'RACE with 10-nucleotide random UMIs produced the cDNA. TCRdb reprocessed the 5' RACE reads via MiXCR and lists one record per CDR3 protein. Altogether about 41,000 distinct CDR3 sequences are present, more than 9.5% being singletons, with the ten largest covering about 1.3%. The unsorted libraries were produced from 2 million PBMCs held at -80 C. The V gene end was trimmed by 4 bases and the J gene end by 5 bases; junction bases not matched to a gene: 6. The germline gives CDR1 SGHDT, CDR2 YYEEEE. CDR3 length equals 14 residues. General study results and limits: HTLV-1-associated myelopathy showed the most TCR clonal expansion; multiple sclerosis the least, below healthy controls. No expanded-clone CDR3 amino acid sequence recurred across subjects, suggesting private TCR-beta repertoires.

This sequence originates from a female donor in good health. The rearrangement links TRBV5-6 to TRBJ2-1, with 7 bases matching TRBD1. Material: PBMCs. The DNA of the CDR3 is TGTGCCAGCAGCCGAGGGACAGACGACAATGAGCAGTTCTTC. Protein product: CASSRGTDDNEQFF.